This section outlines one T cell receptor beta chain sequence together with its context. It has no known antigen specificity. No base-level quality is on record; no much larger clone is a single base apart. These data come from a study of blood T cell repertoires in COVID-19 (TCRdb year 2020). For context, the study as a whole: Samples from collaborators originated in the United States, Italy and Spain and spanned both the acute and convalescent phases of COVID-19. Sample metadata almost always included a de-identified subject ID, COVID-19 status, age in years and sex. The prospective study material was composed of cDNA or gDNA derived from T cells, B-cell-depleted T cells, or PBMCs. Deeply sampled blood TCRbeta repertoires from subjects exposed to, actively infected with, or recovered from COVID-19 were included in the dataset. Where available, HLA class I and class II types were taken from metadata supplied by the sample provider and were not determined by assay-based typing. A freely available public database, intended as a resource for researchers studying the immune response to SARS-CoV-2, is where the repertoires were released. Samples came from the ongoing ImmuneRACE study (first 160 participants) plus 1,254 subjects from 6 global collaborators. Results and caveats for the whole study, not just this receptor: The amount of clinical and demographic metadata varied by source and participant and was provided uncurated.

CDR1 DFQATT and CDR2 SNEGSKA are derived from the germline V gene (reference sequence). The CDR3 goes from the cysteine to the phenylalanine over 15 residues. Solely the CDR3 DNA is kept, with 45 bases framed from the first base. Trimming removed 3 bases from V and 0 bases from J; the gene matches leave 7 bases unexplained. TCRbeta CDR3 regions were amplified from genomic DNA by means of the immunoSEQ Assay, a bias-controlled multiplex PCR. Per the source publication's procedure: The number of nucleated cells in each sample was estimated from the amplification of reference gene primers within the assay. To quantify the absolute abundance of each unique TCRbeta CDR3 rearrangement, sequence reads were collapsed and filtered. Productive Simpson clonality was computed per sample as the square root of Simpson's diversity index over productive rearrangements. TCRdb limited this immuneACCESS table to in-frame rearrangements with V and J called. A share of clones is missing; checked studies link under half to unresolved V genes, and the rest is unexplained. The D gene and trimming were derived from the DNA, and the V and J assignments and clone size from that table. The sample table holds around 150,000 clones, of which 60% to 85% were seen once. Of the sample, 16% is held by the ten largest clones.

Each collaborating institution followed its own protocols to collect whole blood in K2EDTA tubes. Collaborator samples were shipped for TCRbeta analysis as frozen whole blood, isolated PBMCs, or DNA extracted from either sample type. Sequenced: peripheral blood. The clonotype was recovered from a man aged 50-60 years with acute or convalescent COVID-19. Recombination joined TRBV20-1 with TRBJ2-7; a stretch of 8 junction bases matches TRBD1. The sequence in DNA is TGCAGTGCTAGTAATGGGGGGACAGGCTCCTACGAGCAGTACTTC. It is translated as CSASNGGTGSYEQYF.